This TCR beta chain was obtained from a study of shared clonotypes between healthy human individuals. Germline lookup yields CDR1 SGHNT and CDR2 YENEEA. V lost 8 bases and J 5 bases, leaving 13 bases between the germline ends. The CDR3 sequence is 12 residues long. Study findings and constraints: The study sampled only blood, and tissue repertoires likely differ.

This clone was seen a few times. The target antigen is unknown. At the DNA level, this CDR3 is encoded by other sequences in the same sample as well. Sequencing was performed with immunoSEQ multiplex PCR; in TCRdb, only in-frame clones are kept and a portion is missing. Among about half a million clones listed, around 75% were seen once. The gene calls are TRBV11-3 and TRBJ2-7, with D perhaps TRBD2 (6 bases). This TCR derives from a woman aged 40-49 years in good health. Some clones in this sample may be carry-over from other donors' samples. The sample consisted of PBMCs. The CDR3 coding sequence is TGTGCCAGCTCGGGGGTCGAACACGAGCAGTACTTC. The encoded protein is CASSGVEHEQYF.